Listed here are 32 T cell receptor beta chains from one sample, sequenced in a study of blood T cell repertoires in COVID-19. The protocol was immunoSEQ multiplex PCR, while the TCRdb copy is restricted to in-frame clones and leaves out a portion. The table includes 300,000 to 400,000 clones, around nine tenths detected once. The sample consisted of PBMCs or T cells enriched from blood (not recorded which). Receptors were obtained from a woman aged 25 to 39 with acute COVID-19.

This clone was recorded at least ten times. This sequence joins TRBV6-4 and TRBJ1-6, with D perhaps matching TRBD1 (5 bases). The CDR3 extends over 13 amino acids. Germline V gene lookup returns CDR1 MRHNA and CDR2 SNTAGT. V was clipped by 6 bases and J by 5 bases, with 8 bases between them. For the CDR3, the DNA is TGTGCCAGCAGCCAACAGGATAATTCACCCCTCCACTTT. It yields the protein CASSQQDNSPLHF.

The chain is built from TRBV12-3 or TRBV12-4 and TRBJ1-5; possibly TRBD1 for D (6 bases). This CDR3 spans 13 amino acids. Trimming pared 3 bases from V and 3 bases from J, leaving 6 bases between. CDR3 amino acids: CASSLGANQPQHF. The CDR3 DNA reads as TGTGCCAGCAGTTTGGGGGCCAATCAGCCCCAGCATTTT.

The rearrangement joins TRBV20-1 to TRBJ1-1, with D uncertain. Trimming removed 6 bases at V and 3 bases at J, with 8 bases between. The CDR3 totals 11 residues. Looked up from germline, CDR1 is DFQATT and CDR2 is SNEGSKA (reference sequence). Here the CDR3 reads CSALEDTEAFF. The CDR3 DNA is TGCAGTGCCCTTGAGGACACTGAAGCTTTCTTT.

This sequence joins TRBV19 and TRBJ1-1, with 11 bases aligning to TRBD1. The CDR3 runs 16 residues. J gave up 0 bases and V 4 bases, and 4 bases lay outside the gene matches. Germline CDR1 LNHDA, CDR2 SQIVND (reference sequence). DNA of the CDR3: TGTGCCAGTAGTAGGACAGGGGGCTCGTTGAACACTGAAGCTTTCTTT. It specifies CASSRTGGSLNTEAFF.

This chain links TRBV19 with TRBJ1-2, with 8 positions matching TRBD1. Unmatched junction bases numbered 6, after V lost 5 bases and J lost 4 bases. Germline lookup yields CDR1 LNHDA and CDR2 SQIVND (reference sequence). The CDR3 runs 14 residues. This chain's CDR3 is CASSSHDRGYGYTF. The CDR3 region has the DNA TGTGCCAGTAGTTCTCACGACAGGGGCTATGGCTACACCTTC.

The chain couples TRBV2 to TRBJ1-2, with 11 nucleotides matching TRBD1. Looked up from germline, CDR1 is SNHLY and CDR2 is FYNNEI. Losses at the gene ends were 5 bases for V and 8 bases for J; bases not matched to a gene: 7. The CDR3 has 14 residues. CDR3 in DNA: TGTGCCAGCAGTTCCGGGACAGGGGGTTTAGGCTACACCTTC. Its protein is CASSSGTGGLGYTF.

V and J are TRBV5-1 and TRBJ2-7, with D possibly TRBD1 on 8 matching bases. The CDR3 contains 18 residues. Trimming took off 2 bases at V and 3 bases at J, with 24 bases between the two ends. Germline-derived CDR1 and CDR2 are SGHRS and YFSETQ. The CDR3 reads CASSFVGPQTGEGYEQYF. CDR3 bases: TGCGCCAGCAGCTTTGTTGGCCCACAGACAGGGGAGGGCTACGAGCAGTACTTC.

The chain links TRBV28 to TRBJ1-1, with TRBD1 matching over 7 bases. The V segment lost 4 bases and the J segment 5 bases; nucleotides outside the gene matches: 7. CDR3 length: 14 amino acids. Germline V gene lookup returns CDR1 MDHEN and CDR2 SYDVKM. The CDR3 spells CASSSEGARTEAFF. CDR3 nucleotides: TGTGCCAGCAGTTCCGAGGGGGCGAGAACTGAAGCTTTCTTT.

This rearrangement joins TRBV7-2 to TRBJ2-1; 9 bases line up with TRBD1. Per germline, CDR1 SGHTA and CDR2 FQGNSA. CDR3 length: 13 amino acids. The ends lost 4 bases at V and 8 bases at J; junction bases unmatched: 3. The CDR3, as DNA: TGTGCCAGCAGCTCACAGGGGGCCGATGAGCAGTTCTTC. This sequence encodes CASSSQGADEQFF.

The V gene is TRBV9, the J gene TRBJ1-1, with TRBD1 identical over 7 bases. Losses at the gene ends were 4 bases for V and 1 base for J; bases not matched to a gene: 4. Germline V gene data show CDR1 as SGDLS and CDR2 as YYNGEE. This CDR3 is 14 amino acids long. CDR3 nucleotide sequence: TGTGCCAGCAGCCCGGGACAGACGAACACTGAAGCTTTCTTT. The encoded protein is CASSPGQTNTEAFF. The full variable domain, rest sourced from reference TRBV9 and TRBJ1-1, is DSGVTQTPKHLITATGQRVTLRCSPRSGDLSVYWYQQSLDQGLQFLIQYYNGEERAKGNILERFSAQQFPDLHSELNLSSLELGDSALYFCASSPGQTNTEAFFGQGTRLTVV.

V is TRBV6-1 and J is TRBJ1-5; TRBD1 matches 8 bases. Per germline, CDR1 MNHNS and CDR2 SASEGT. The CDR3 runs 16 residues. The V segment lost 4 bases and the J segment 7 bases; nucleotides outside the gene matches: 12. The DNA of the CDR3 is TGTGCCAGCAGTGCTAATCCAGGGGGCGCGTACCAGCCCCAGCATTTT. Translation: CASSANPGGAYQPQHF.

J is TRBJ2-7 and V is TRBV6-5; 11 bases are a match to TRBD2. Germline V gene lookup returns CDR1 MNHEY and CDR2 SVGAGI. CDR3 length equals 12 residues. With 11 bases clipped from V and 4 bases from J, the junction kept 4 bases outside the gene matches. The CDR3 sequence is CAGGLAGYEQYF. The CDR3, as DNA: TGTGCCGGCGGACTAGCGGGTTACGAGCAGTACTTC.

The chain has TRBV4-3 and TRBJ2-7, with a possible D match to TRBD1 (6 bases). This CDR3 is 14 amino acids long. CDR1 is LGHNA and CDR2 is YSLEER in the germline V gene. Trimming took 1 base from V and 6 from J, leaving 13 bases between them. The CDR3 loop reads CASSQVGTGIEQYF. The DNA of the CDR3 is TGCGCCAGCAGCCAAGTCGGTACAGGGATCGAGCAGTACTTC.

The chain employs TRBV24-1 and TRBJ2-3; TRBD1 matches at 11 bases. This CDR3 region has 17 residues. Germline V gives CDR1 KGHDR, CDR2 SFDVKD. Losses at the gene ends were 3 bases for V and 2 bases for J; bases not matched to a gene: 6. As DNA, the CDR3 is TGTGCCACCAGTGATAAGGACAGGGGGCTTAACACAGATACGCAGTATTTT. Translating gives CATSDKDRGLNTDTQYF.

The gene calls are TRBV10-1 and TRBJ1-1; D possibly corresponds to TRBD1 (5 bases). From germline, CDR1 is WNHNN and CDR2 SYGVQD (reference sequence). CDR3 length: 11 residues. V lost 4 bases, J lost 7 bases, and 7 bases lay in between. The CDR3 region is CASSGDFEAFF. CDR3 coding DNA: TGCGCCAGCAGTGGGGACTTTGAAGCTTTCTTT.

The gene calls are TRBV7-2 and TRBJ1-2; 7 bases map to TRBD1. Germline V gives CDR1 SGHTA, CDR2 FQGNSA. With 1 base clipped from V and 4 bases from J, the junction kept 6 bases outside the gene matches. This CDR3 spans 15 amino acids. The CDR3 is CASSLEGGRVYGYTF. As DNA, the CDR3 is TGTGCCAGCAGCTTAGAAGGGGGCAGGGTCTATGGCTACACCTTC.

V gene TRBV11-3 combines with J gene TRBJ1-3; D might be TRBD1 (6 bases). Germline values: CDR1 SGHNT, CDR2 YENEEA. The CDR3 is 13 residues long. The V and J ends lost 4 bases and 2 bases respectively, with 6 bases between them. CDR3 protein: CASSSGAGNTIYF. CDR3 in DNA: TGTGCCAGCAGCTCAGGGGCTGGAAACACCATATATTTT.

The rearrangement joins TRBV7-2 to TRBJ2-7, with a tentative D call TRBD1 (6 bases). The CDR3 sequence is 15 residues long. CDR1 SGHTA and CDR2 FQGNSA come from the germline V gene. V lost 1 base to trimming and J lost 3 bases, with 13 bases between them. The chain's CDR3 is CASSLVPGAGYEQYF. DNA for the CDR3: TGTGCCAGCAGCTTAGTCCCAGGGGCGGGCTACGAGCAGTACTTC.

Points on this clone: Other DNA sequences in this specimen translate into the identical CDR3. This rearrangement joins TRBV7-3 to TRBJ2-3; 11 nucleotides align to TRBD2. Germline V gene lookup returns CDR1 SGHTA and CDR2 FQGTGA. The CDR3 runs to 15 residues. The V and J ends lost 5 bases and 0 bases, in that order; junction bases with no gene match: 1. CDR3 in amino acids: CASSPSGGSTDTQYF. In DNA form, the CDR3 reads TGTGCCAGCAGCCCTAGCGGGGGGAGCACAGATACGCAGTATTTT.

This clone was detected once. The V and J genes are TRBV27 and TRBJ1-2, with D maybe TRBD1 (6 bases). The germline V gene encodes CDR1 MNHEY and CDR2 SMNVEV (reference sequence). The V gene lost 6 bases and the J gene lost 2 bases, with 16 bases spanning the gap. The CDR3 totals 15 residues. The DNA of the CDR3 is TGTGCCAGCAGCAGATCCATTCAGGGGAACTATGGCTACACCTTC. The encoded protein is CASSRSIQGNYGYTF.

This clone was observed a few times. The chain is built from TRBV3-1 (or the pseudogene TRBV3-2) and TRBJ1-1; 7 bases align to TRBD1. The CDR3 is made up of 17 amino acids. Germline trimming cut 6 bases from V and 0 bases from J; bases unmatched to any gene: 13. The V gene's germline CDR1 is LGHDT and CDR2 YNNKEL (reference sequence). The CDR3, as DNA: TGTGCCAGCAGAATAGGGGAACCGGGACAGATGAACACTGAAGCTTTCTTT. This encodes CASRIGEPGQMNTEAFF.

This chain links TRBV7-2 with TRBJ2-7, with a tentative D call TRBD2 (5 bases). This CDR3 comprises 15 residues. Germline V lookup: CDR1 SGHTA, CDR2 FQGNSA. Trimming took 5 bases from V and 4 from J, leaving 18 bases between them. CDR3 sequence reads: CASSSRGLANYEQYF. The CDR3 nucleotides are TGTGCCAGCAGCAGTCGTGGACTCGCCAATTACGAGCAGTACTTC.

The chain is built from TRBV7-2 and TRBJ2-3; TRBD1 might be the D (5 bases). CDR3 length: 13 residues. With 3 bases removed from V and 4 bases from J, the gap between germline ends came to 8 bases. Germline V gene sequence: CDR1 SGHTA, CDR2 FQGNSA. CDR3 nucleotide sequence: TGTGCCAGCAGCTTTGGGGCGGCAGATACGCAGTATTTT. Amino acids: CASSFGAADTQYF.

CDR3 DNA: TGTGCCAGCGGGGCGGGGGTCTCGTACGAGCAGTACTTC. Protein sequence: CASGAGVSYEQYF. V gene TRBV28 combines with J gene TRBJ2-7; 7 bases are shared with TRBD2. The CDR3 runs to 13 residues. CDR1 MDHEN and CDR2 SYDVKM come from the germline V gene. J lost 4 bases, V lost 8 bases, and 8 bases had no gene match.

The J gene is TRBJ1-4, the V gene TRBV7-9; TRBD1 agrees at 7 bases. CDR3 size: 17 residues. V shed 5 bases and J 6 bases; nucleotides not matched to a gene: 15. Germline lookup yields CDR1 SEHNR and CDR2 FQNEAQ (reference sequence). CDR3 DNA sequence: TGTGCCAGCAGCCTCCCCCGACAGGGCGGGATGGATGAAAAACTGTTTTTT. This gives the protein CASSLPRQGGMDEKLFF.

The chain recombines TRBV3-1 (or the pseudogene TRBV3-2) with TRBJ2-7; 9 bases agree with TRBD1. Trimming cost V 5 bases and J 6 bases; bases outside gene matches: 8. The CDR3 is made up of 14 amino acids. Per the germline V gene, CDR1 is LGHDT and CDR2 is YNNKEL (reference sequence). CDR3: CASSFGTGYGEQYF. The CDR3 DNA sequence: TGTGCCAGCAGCTTCGGGACAGGGTACGGCGAGCAGTACTTC.

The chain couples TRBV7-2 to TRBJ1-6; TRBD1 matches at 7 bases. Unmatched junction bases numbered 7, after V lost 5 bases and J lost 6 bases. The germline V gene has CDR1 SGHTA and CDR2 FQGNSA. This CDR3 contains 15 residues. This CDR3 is CASSPRQGRNSPLHF. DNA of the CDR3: TGTGCCAGCAGCCCAAGACAGGGCCGTAATTCACCCCTCCACTTT. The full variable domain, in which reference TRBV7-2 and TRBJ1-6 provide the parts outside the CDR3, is GAGVSQSPSNKVTEKGKDVELRCDPISGHTALYWYRQSLGQGLEFLIYFQGNSAPDKSGLPSDRFSAERTGGSVSTLTIQRTQQEDSAVYLCASSPRQGRNSPLHFGNGTRLTVT.

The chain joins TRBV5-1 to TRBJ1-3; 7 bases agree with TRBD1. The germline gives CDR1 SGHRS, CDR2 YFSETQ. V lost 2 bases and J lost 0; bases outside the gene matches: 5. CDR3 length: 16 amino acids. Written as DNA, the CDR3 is TGCGCCAGCAGCTTATATGGGGACAGCTCTGGAAACACCATATATTTT. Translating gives CASSLYGDSSGNTIYF.

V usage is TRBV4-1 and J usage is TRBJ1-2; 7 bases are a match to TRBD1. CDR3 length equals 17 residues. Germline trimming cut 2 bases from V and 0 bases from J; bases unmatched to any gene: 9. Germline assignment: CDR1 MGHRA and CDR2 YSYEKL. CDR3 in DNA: TGCGCCAGCAGCCAACAACCCGGGGACAGCTCTAACTATGGCTACACCTTC. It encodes CASSQQPGDSSNYGYTF.

The CDR3 here is CAIGTGASSGNTIYF. The CDR3 nucleotides are TGTGCCATTGGGACAGGGGCGAGCTCTGGAAACACCATATATTTT. The gene calls are TRBV7-9 and TRBJ1-3; 10 bases are shared with TRBD1. The CDR3 has 15 residues. Germline V CDR1 and CDR2: SEHNR, FQNEAQ (reference sequence). V lost 10 bases and J lost 0; bases outside the gene matches: 6. Drawing the rest from reference TRBV7-9 and TRBJ1-3, the complete variable domain is DTGVSQNPRHKITKRGQNVTFRCDPISEHNRLYWYRQTLGQGPEFLTYFQNEAQLEKSRLLSDRFSAERPKGSFSTLEIQRTEQGDSAMYLCAIGTGASSGNTIYFGEGSWLTVV.

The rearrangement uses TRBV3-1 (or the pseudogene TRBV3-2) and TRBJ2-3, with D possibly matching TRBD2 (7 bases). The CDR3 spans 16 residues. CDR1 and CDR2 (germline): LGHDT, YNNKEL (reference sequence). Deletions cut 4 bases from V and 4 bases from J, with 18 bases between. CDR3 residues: CASSPIRGAKADTQYF. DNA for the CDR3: TGTGCCAGCAGCCCTATACGGGGGGCCAAGGCAGATACGCAGTATTTT.

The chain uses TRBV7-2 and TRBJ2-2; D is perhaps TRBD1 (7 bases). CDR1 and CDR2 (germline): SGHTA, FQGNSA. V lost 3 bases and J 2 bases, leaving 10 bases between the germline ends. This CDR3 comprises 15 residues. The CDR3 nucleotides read TGTGCCAGCAGCTTGCGGGACAGAAACACCGGGGAGCTGTTTTTT. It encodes CASSLRDRNTGELFF. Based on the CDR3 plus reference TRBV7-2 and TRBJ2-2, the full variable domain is GAGVSQSPSNKVTEKGKDVELRCDPISGHTALYWYRQSLGQGLEFLIYFQGNSAPDKSGLPSDRFSAERTGGSVSTLTIQRTQQEDSAVYLCASSLRDRNTGELFFGEGSRLTVL.